These 12 T cell receptor beta chains share one sample of origin, sequenced in a study of T cell responses to AZD1222 COVID-19 vaccine. Sequencing used immunoSEQ multiplex PCR; TCRdb keeps in-frame clones, though not all of them. This sample has around 130,000 clones; about 93% occur once, and the top ten carry approximately 4%. This specimen consisted of peripheral blood, obtained 28 days after the second AZD1222 dose. These receptors were obtained from an adult who received the AZD1222 COVID-19 vaccine.

This clone is judged large (0.1 to 1%). The V and J genes are TRBV2 and TRBJ2-7; TRBD1 is a possible D gene (5 bases). This CDR3 is 15 amino acids long. CDR1 is SNHLY and CDR2 is FYNNEI in the germline V gene. V gave up 3 bases and J gave up 0 bases, with 12 bases separating them. CDR3 region: CASSEWTPSSYEQYF. The CDR3, as DNA: TGTGCCAGCAGTGAGTGGACACCCAGCTCCTACGAGCAGTACTTC. The full variable domain, its missing parts supplied by reference TRBV2 and TRBJ2-7, is EPEVTQTPSHQVTQMGQEVILRCVPISNHLYFYWYRQILGQKVEFLVSFYNNEISEKSEIFDDQFSVERPDGSNFTLKIRSTKLEDSAMYFCASSEWTPSSYEQYFGPGTRLTVT.

The V and J genes are TRBV5-1 and TRBJ1-1; 8 bases match TRBD1. The CDR3 spans 16 residues. Germline V CDR1 and CDR2: SGHRS, YFSETQ. J lost 6 bases, V lost 1 base, and 11 bases had no gene match. The CDR3 region has the DNA TGCGCCAGCAGCTTGACAGGGGGGACGGAGCGCGCTGAAGCTTTCTTT. It translates to CASSLTGGTERAEAFF.

The chain joins TRBV12-3 or TRBV12-4 to TRBJ1-6, with 7 bases that match TRBD1. V lost 4 bases, J lost 14 bases, and 5 bases stayed unmatched. The CDR3 runs 12 residues. The DNA for the CDR3 is TGTGCCAGCAGTTCACTCAGGGGGACCCTCCACTTT. Its protein product is CASSSLRGTLHF.

This clone was detected only once. V gene TRBV7-9 combines with J gene TRBJ1-1, with a tentative D call TRBD1 (5 bases). The germline V and J ends were trimmed by 0 bases and 2 bases, with 10 bases remaining between them. CDR3 size: 15 residues. The germline V gene encodes CDR1 SEHNR and CDR2 FQNEAQ (reference sequence). The CDR3: CASSLAQGTNTEAFF. As DNA, the CDR3 is TGTGCCAGCAGCTTAGCGCAGGGAACAAACACTGAAGCTTTCTTT.

In this sample, this clone turned up once. The V call is TRBV5-6, the J call TRBJ1-1; D perhaps matches TRBD1 (5 bases). Germline V gives CDR1 SGHDT, CDR2 YYEEEE. Trimming stripped 4 bases from V and 7 bases from J, with 11 bases between. The CDR3 totals 12 residues. The CDR3 sequence: CASSRGGREAFF. In DNA, the CDR3 is TGTGCCAGCAGCAGGGGAGGCCGTGAAGCTTTCTTT. Full variable domain (rest looked up from reference TRBV5-6 and TRBJ1-1): DAGVTQSPTHLIKTRGQQVTLRCSPKSGHDTVSWYQQALGQGPQFIFQYYEEEERQRGNFPDRFSGHQFPNYSSELNVNALLLGDSALYLCASSRGGREAFFGQGTRLTVV.

V gene TRBV20-1 combines with J gene TRBJ1-2; D possibly corresponds to TRBD1 (5 bases). Trimming pared 7 bases from V and 5 bases from J, leaving 11 bases between. CDR1 is DFQATT and CDR2 is SNEGSKA in the germline V gene (reference sequence). This CDR3 has 11 residues. CDR3 sequence reads: CSVTGPYGYTF. DNA for the CDR3: TGCAGTGTTACAGGACCTTATGGCTACACCTTC.

The CDR3: CASSLSTSGQETQYF. DNA of the CDR3: TGTGCCAGCAGTTTATCGACTAGCGGCCAAGAGACCCAGTACTTC. This rearrangement joins TRBV27 to TRBJ2-5; 9 bases line up with TRBD2. V lost 0 bases and J lost 1; bases outside the gene matches: 0. The V gene's germline CDR1 is MNHEY and CDR2 SMNVEV (reference sequence). The CDR3 runs to 15 residues.

The V and J genes are TRBV7-2 and TRBJ1-1, with 10 bases fitting TRBD1. CDR3 size: 17 residues. J gave up 4 bases and V 2 bases, and 10 bases lay outside the gene matches. CDR1 SGHTA and CDR2 FQGNSA come from the germline V gene. CDR3 in amino acids: CASSLISGGQGPTEAFF. CDR3 in DNA: TGTGCCAGCAGCTTAATCTCTGGGGGACAGGGGCCCACTGAAGCTTTCTTT.

This chain uses TRBV11-2 with TRBJ2-2, with a tentative D call TRBD1 (6 bases). V dropped 10 bases and J dropped 10 bases, with 19 bases sitting between them. Germline V CDR1 and CDR2: SGHAT, FQNNGV. This CDR3 is 13 amino acids long. The CDR3 region has the DNA TGTGCCACGCGTGGGCAGGGGAGCGTGGAGCTGTTTTTT. This codes for CATRGQGSVELFF.

The chain carries TRBV5-1 and TRBJ2-2; D might be TRBD1 (6 bases). V gave up 1 base and J gave up 4 bases, with 11 bases separating them. The V gene's germline CDR1 is SGHRS and CDR2 YFSETQ. The CDR3 covers 15 residues. The CDR3 protein is CASSLIGQSTGELFF. CDR3 sequence (DNA): TGCGCCAGCAGCTTGATTGGACAGAGCACCGGGGAGCTGTTTTTT.

This sequence joins TRBV7-2 and TRBJ1-3; D call uncertain. Germline V gene data show CDR1 as SGHTA and CDR2 as FQGNSA. The CDR3 spans 16 residues. V lost 1 base, J lost 0 bases, and 10 bases lay in between. The CDR3 region is CASSLESGNSGNTIYF. DNA of the CDR3: TGTGCCAGCAGCTTAGAGTCGGGGAACTCTGGAAACACCATATATTTT.

This chain uses TRBV27 with TRBJ2-3; 7 bases agree with TRBD2. V dropped 3 bases and J dropped 4; count of bases not matched to a gene: 1. CDR1 and CDR2 from the germline V gene are MNHEY and SMNVEV (reference sequence). CDR3 size: 13 residues. The CDR3 is CASSFGGADTQYF. CDR3 in DNA: TGTGCCAGCAGTTTTGGGGGGGCAGATACGCAGTATTTT.